These T cell receptor beta chains were read from a single sample in a study of blood T cell repertoires in COVID-19. Produced via immunoSEQ multiplex PCR; TCRdb's table is partial and in-frame only. The sample lists about 61,000 clones; about 90% were seen once. The specimen sequenced was peripheral blood. These TCRs come from a man aged 60 to 75 with acute or convalescent COVID-19. The CDR3 runs from the conserved cysteine through the conserved F or W. Fields, in order: CDR3 length, J gene, clone size, V gene, D gene, CDR3 protein, CDR3 DNA. D genes are given only for firm matches. Rows give clone size only sometimes, using once, few, many, or a class for an expanded clone.

len: 16
j_gene: TRBJ2-5
abundance: NA
v_gene: TRBV28
d_gene: NA
CDR3aa: CASSSQVGVFQETQYF
CDR3nt: TGTGCCAGCAGTTCCCAAGTAGGGGTTTTCCAAGAGACCCAGTACTTC

len: 15
j_gene: TRBJ2-1
abundance: NA
v_gene: TRBV9
d_gene: NA
CDR3aa: CASSVEGGIGNEQFF
CDR3nt: TGTGCCAGCAGCGTAGAAGGGGGAATTGGTAATGAGCAGTTCTTC

len: 12
j_gene: TRBJ2-7
abundance: few
v_gene: TRBV6-5
d_gene: NA
CDR3aa: CASSRGSGEQYF
CDR3nt: TGTGCCAGCAGTAGGGGTAGCGGCGAGCAGTACTTC

len: 16
j_gene: TRBJ2-7
abundance: few
v_gene: TRBV13
d_gene: TRBD2
CDR3aa: CASSFGLAGGNYEQYF
CDR3nt: TGTGCCAGCAGCTTTGGCCTAGCGGGGGGAAACTACGAGCAGTACTTC

len: 14
j_gene: TRBJ2-5
abundance: NA
v_gene: TRBV4-3
d_gene: NA
CDR3aa: CASSQGLVGETQYF
CDR3nt: TGCGCCAGCAGCCAAGGACTAGTGGGAGAGACCCAGTACTTC

len: 12
j_gene: TRBJ2-1
abundance: NA
v_gene: TRBV6-2/TRBV6-3
d_gene: NA
CDR3aa: CASSKWENEQFF
CDR3nt: TGTGCCAGCAGTAAATGGGAGAATGAGCAGTTCTTC

len: 13
j_gene: TRBJ1-2
abundance: once
v_gene: TRBV12-3/TRBV12-4
d_gene: NA
CDR3aa: CASRPPANYGYTF
CDR3nt: TGTGCCAGCAGGCCGCCAGCTAACTATGGCTACACCTTC

len: 15
j_gene: TRBJ2-3
abundance: NA
v_gene: TRBV5-1
d_gene: NA
CDR3aa: CASSFEAWSTDTQYF
CDR3nt: TGCGCCAGCAGCTTTGAGGCCTGGAGCACAGATACGCAGTATTTT

len: 14
j_gene: TRBJ1-2
abundance: NA
v_gene: TRBV30
d_gene: TRBD1
CDR3aa: CAWGGRQGSHGYTF
CDR3nt: TGTGCCTGGGGAGGGAGACAGGGTAGTCATGGCTACACCTTC

len: 12
j_gene: TRBJ1-4
abundance: once
v_gene: TRBV29-1
d_gene: NA
CDR3aa: CSVTGAGEKLFF
CDR3nt: TGCAGCGTCACAGGAGCAGGTGAAAAACTGTTTTTT

len: 15
j_gene: TRBJ1-1
abundance: NA
v_gene: TRBV21-1
d_gene: NA
CDR3aa: CASSKGGTGGTEAFF
CDR3nt: TGTGCCAGCAGCAAAGGGGGGACAGGGGGCACTGAAGCTTTCTTT

len: 15
j_gene: TRBJ1-5
abundance: few
v_gene: TRBV30
d_gene: TRBD1
CDR3aa: CAWSSGQGGNQPQHF
CDR3nt: TGTGCCTGGAGTTCAGGACAGGGGGGCAATCAGCCCCAGCATTTT

len: 17
j_gene: TRBJ1-2
abundance: NA
v_gene: TRBV9
d_gene: NA
CDR3aa: CASSALQGGAENYGYTF
CDR3nt: TGTGCCAGCAGCGCCCTCCAAGGGGGAGCTGAAAACTATGGCTACACCTTC

len: 17
j_gene: TRBJ1-2
abundance: NA
v_gene: TRBV2
d_gene: TRBD1
CDR3aa: CASTTRQGGRSYYGYTF
CDR3nt: TGTGCCAGCACCACAAGACAGGGTGGGCGGTCGTATTATGGCTACACCTTC

len: 16
j_gene: TRBJ1-5
abundance: NA
v_gene: TRBV7-3
d_gene: TRBD1
CDR3aa: CANRDRGNPHNQPQHF
CDR3nt: TGTGCCAACCGGGACAGGGGGAATCCCCACAATCAGCCCCAGCATTTT

len: 14
j_gene: TRBJ1-6
abundance: NA
v_gene: TRBV7-9
d_gene: NA
CDR3aa: CASSLDTGRSPLHF
CDR3nt: TGTGCCAGCAGCCTAGACACAGGGCGATCACCCCTCCACTTT

len: 11
j_gene: TRBJ1-2
abundance: NA
v_gene: TRBV20-1
d_gene: NA
CDR3aa: CSADGVYGYTF
CDR3nt: TGCAGTGCCGACGGGGTATATGGCTACACCTTC